This T cell receptor beta chain was identified during a study of blood T cell repertoires in COVID-19. Background on the study: Acute and convalescent COVID-19 samples came from the United States, Italy and Spain.

In the authors' methods: Nucleated cell counts were estimated from reference gene primer amplification. Here immunoSEQ multiplex PCR was the method, and the copy in TCRdb shows in-frame clones only, minus some. Clone size and the V and J calls come from that table; the DNA yielded D and trimming. Found here are about 250,000 clones, more than 65% of them singletons; the top ten hold around 4%. CDR1 is SNHLY and CDR2 is FYNNEI in the germline V gene. V lost 8 bases and J 6 bases, leaving 19 bases between the germline ends. The CDR3 is 14 amino acids. This receptor was obtained from a man aged 45-65 years with active or convalescent COVID-19. The rearrangement uses TRBV2 and TRBJ1-2; D is unclear. The sequenced material came from peripheral blood. CDR3 protein: CASGRTREIDGYTF. The CDR3 nucleotides are TGTGCCAGCGGAAGGACGAGGGAGATTGATGGCTACACCTTC.